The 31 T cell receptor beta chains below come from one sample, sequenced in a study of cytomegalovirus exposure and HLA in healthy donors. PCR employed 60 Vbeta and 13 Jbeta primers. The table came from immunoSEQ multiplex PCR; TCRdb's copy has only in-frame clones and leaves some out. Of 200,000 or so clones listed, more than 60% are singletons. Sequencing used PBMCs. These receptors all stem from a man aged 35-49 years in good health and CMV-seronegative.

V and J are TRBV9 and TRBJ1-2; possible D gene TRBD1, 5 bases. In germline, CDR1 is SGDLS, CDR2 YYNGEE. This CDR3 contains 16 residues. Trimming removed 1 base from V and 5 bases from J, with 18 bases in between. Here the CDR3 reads CASSVPTGGTDYGYTF. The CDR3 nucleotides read TGTGCCAGCAGCGTACCTACCGGCGGGACGGATTATGGCTACACCTTC. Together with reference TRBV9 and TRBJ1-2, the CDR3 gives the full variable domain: DSGVTQTPKHLITATGQRVTLRCSPRSGDLSVYWYQQSLDQGLQFLIQYYNGEERAKGNILERFSAQQFPDLHSELNLSSLELGDSALYFCASSVPTGGTDYGYTFGSGTRLTVV.

This CDR3 reads CASSTRLAGVGDTGELFF. As DNA, the CDR3 is TGTGCCAGCAGTACTAGACTAGCGGGAGTCGGGGACACCGGGGAGCTGTTTTTT. The rearrangement uses TRBV7-9 and TRBJ2-2; 12 bases map to TRBD2. CDR3 length equals 18 residues. V shed 6 bases, J shed 3 bases, and the junction held 11 bases outside the gene matches. Looked up from germline, CDR1 is SEHNR and CDR2 is FQNEAQ (reference sequence).

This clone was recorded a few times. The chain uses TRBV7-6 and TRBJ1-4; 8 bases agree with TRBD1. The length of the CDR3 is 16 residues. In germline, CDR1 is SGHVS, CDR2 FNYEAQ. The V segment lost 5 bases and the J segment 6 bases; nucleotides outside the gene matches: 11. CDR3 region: CASSPPRGQEHEKLFF. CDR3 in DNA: TGTGCCAGCAGCCCCCCCCGGGGACAGGAGCATGAAAAACTGTTTTTT.

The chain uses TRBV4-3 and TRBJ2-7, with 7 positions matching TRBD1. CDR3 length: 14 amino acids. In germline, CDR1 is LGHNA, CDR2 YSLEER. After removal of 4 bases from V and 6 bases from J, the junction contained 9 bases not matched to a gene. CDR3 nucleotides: TGCGCCAGCAGCCCACCAAGTAACAGGGGCGAGCAGTACTTC. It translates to CASSPPSNRGEQYF.

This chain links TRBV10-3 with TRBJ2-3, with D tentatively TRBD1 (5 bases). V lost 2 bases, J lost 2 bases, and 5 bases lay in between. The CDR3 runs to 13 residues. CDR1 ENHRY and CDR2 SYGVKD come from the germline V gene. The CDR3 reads CAISEGATDTQYF. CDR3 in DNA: TGTGCCATCAGTGAGGGGGCCACAGATACGCAGTATTTT.

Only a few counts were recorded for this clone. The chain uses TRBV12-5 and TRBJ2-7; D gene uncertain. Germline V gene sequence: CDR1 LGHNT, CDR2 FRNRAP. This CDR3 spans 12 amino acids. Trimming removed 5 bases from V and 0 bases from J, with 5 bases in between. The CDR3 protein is CASGPSSYEQYF. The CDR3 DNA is TGTGCTAGTGGTCCTAGCTCCTACGAGCAGTACTTC.

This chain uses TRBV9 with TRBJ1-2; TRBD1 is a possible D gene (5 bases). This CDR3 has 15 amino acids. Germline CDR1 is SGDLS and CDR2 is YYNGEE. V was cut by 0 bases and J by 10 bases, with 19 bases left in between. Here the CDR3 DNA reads TGTGCCAGCAGCGTAGATGGAGCCGCCCAGGGCGACTACACCTTC. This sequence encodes CASSVDGAAQGDYTF.

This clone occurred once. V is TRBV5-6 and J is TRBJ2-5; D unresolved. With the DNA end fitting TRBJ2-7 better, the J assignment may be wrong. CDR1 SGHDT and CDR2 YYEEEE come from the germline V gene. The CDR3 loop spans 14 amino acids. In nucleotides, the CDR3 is TGTGCCAGCAGCCCCCGAGGCCTCTCCTACGAGCAGTACTTC. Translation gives CASSPRGLSYEQYF.

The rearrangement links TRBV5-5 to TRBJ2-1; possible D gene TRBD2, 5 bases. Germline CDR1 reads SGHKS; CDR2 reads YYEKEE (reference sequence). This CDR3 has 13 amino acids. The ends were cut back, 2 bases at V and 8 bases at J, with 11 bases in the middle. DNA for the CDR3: TGTGCCAGCAGCTTCGGGGATCTCGATGAGCAGTTCTTC. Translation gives CASSFGDLDEQFF.

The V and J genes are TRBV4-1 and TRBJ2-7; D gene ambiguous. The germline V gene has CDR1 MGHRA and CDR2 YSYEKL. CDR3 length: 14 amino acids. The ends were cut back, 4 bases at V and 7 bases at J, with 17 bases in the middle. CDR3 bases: TGCGCCAGCAGCCCTTACGACGTCTTCGGGGAGCAGTACTTC. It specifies CASSPYDVFGEQYF.

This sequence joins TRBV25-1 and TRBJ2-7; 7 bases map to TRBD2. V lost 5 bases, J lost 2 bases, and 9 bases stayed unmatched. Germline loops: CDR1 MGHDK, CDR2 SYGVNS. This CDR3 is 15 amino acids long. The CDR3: CASSFGLAETYEQYF. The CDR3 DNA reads TGTGCCAGCAGTTTTGGGCTAGCGGAAACCTACGAGCAGTACTTC.

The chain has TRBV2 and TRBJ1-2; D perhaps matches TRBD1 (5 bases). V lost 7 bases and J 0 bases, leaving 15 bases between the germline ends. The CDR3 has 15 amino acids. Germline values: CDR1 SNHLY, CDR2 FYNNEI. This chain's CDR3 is CASTLADTPNYGYTF. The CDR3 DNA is TGTGCCAGCACACTTGCGGACACTCCTAACTATGGCTACACCTTC. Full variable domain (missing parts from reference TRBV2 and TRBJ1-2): EPEVTQTPSHQVTQMGQEVILRCVPISNHLYFYWYRQILGQKVEFLVSFYNNEISEKSEIFDDQFSVERPDGSNFTLKIRSTKLEDSAMYFCASTLADTPNYGYTFGSGTRLTVV.

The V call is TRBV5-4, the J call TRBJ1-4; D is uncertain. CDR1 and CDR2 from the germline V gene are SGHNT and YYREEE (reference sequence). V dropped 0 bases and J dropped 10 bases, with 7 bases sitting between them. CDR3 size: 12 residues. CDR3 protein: CASSLEASKLFF. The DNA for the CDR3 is TGTGCCAGCAGCTTGGAAGCGTCAAAACTGTTTTTT. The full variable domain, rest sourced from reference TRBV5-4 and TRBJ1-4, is ETGVTQSPTHLIKTRGQQVTLRCSSQSGHNTVSWYQQALGQGPQFIFQYYREEENGRGNFPPRFSGLQFPNYSSELNVNALELDDSALYLCASSLEASKLFFGSGTQLSVL.

The CDR3 sequence: CASSPGQGRQYF. The CDR3 DNA is TGTGCCAGCAGTCCGGGACAGGGAAGGCAGTACTTC. The rearrangement links TRBV6-5 to TRBJ2-5; TRBD1 matches at 9 bases. Germline V gene lookup returns CDR1 MNHEY and CDR2 SVGAGI. After removal of 5 bases from V and 11 bases from J, the junction contained 6 bases not matched to a gene. CDR3 length equals 12 residues.

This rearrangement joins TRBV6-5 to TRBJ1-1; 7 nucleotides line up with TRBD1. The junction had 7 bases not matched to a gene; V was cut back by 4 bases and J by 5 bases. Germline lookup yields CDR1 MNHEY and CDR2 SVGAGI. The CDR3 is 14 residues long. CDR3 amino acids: CASSFTGDGTEAFF. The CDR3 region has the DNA TGTGCCAGCAGTTTCACAGGGGACGGGACTGAAGCTTTCTTT.

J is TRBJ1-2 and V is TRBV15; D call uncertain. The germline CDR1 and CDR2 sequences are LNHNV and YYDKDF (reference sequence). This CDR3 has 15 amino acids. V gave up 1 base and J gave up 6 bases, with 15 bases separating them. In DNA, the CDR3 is TGTGCCACCAGCAGAGTCGGGCGCCCGCGGGATGGCTACACCTTC. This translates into CATSRVGRPRDGYTF.

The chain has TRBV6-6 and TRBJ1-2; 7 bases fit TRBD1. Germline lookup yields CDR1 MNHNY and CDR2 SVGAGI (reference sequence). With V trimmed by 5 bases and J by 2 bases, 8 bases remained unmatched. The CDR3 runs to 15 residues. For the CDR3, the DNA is TGTGCCAGCAGTCTACTCCAGGGGGTCAACTATGGCTACACCTTC. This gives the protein CASSLLQGVNYGYTF.

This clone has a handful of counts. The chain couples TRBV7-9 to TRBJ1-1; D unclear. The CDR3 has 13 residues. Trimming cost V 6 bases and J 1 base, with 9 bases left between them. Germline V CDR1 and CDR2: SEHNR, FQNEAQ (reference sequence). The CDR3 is CASRLTENTEAFF. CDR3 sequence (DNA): TGTGCCAGCAGACTTACCGAGAACACTGAAGCTTTCTTT.

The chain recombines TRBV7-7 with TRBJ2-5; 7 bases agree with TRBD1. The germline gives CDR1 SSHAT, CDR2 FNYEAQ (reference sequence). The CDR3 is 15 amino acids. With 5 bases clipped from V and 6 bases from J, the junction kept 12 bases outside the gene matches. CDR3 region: CASSPGQAVEKTQYF. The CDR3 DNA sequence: TGTGCCAGCAGCCCCGGACAGGCCGTCGAGAAGACCCAGTACTTC.

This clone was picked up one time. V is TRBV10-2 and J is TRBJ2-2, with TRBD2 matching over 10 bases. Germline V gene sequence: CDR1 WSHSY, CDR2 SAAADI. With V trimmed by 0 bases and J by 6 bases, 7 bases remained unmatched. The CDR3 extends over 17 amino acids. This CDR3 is CASSESLAGVWAGELFF. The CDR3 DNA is TGCGCCAGCAGTGAGTCTCTAGCGGGAGTATGGGCCGGGGAGCTGTTTTTT.

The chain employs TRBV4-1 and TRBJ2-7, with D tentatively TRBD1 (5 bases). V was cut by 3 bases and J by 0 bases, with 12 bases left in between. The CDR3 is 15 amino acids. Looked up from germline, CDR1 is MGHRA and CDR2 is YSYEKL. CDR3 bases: TGCGCCAGCAGCCAGGACGACACAGGCTCCTACGAGCAGTACTTC. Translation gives CASSQDDTGSYEQYF.

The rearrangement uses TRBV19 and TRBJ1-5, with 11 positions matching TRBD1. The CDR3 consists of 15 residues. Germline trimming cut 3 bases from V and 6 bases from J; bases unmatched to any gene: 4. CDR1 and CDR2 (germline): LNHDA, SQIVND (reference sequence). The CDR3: CASSMDRGQSQPQHF. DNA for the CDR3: TGTGCCAGTAGTATGGACAGGGGGCAAAGTCAGCCCCAGCATTTT. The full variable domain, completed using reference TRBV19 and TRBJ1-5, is DGGITQSPKYLFRKEGQNVTLSCEQNLNHDAMYWYRQDPGQGLRLIYYSQIVNDFQKGDIAEGYSVSREKKESFPLTVTSAQKNPTAFYLCASSMDRGQSQPQHFGDGTRLSIL.

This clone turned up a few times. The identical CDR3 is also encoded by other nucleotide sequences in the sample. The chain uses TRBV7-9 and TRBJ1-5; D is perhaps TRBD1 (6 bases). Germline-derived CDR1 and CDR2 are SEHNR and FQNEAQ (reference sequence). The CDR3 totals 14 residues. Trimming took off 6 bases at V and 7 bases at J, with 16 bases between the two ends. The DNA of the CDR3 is TGTGCCAGCAGTCCGACAGGTGGGGGCCAGCCCCAGCATTTT. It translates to CASSPTGGGQPQHF.

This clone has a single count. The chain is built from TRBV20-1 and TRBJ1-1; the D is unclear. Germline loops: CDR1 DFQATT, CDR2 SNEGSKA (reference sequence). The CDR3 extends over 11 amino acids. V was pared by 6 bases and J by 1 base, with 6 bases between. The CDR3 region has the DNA TGCAGTGCCTACAGGAACACTGAAGCTTTCTTT. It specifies CSAYRNTEAFF.

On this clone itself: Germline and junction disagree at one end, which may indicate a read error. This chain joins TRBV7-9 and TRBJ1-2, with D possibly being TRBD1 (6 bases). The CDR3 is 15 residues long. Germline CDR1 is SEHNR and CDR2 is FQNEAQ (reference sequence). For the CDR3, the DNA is TGTTCCAGCAGCTTAGTACAGGCAGGGGACTATGGCTACACCTTC. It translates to CSSSLVQAGDYGYTF.

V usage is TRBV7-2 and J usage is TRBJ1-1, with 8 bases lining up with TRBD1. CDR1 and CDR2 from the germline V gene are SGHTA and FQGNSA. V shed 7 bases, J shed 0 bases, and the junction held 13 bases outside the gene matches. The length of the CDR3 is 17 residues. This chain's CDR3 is CASMGQAYLHMNTEAFF. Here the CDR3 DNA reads TGTGCCAGCATGGGACAGGCCTATCTTCACATGAACACTGAAGCTTTCTTT.

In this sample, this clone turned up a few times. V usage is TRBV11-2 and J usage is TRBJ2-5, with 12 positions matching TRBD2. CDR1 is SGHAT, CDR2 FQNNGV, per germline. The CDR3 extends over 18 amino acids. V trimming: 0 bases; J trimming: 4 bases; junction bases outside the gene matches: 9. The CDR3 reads CASSLDWLAGGWGETQYF. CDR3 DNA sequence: TGTGCCAGCAGCTTAGATTGGCTAGCGGGAGGGTGGGGAGAGACCCAGTACTTC. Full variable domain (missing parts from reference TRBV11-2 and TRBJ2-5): EAGVAQSPRYKIIEKRQSVAFWCNPISGHATLYWYQQILGQGPKLLIQFQNNGVVDDSQLPKDRFSAERLKGVDSTLKIQPAKLEDSAVYLCASSLDWLAGGWGETQYFGPGTRLLVL.

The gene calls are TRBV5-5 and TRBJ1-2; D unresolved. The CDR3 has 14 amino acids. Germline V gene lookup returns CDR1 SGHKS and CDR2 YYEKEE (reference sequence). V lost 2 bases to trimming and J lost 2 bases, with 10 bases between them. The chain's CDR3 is CASSFQDRNYGYTF. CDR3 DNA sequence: TGTGCCAGCAGCTTTCAGGATCGGAACTATGGCTACACCTTC.

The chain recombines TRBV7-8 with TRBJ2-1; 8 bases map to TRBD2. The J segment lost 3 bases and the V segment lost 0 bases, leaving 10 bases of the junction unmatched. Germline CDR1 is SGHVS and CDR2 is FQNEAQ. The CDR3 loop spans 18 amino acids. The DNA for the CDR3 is TGTGCCAGCAGCTTAGCGCCACTAGCGGAACTCCGCTACAATGAGCAGTTCTTC. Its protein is CASSLAPLAELRYNEQFF.

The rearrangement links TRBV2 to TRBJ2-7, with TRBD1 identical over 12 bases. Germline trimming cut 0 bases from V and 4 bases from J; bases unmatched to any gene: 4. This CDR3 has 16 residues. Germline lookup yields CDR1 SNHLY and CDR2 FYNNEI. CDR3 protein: CASSEAMGQGAYEQYF. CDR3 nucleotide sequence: TGTGCCAGCAGTGAAGCGATGGGACAGGGGGCTTACGAGCAGTACTTC. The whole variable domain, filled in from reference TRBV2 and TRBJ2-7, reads EPEVTQTPSHQVTQMGQEVILRCVPISNHLYFYWYRQILGQKVEFLVSFYNNEISEKSEIFDDQFSVERPDGSNFTLKIRSTKLEDSAMYFCASSEAMGQGAYEQYFGPGTRLTVT.

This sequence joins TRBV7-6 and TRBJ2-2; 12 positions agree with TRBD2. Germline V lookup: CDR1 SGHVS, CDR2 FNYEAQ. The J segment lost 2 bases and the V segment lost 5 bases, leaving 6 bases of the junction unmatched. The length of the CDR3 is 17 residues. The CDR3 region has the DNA TGTGCCAGCAGCCGTATACTAGCGGGAGGAAACACCGGGGAGCTGTTTTTT. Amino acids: CASSRILAGGNTGELFF.